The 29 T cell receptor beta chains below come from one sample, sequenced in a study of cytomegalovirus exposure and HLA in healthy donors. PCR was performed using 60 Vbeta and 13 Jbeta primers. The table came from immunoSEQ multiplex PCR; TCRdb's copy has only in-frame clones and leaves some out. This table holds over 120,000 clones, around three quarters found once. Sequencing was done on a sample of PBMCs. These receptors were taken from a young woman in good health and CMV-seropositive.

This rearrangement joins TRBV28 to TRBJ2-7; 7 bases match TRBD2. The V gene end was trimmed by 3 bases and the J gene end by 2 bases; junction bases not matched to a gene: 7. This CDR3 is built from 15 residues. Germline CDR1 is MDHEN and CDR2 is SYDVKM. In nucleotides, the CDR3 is TGTGCCAGCAGTTTTTATCTGGGGGGGACCTACGAGCAGTACTTC. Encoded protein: CASSFYLGGTYEQYF.

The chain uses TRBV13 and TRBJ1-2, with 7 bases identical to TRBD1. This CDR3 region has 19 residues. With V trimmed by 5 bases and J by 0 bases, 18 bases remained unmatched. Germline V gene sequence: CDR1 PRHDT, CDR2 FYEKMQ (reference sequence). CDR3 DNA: TGTGCCAGCAGCCCGAGACCCCGGGACAGACACCTAGCTAACTATGGCTACACCTTC. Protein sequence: CASSPRPRDRHLANYGYTF.

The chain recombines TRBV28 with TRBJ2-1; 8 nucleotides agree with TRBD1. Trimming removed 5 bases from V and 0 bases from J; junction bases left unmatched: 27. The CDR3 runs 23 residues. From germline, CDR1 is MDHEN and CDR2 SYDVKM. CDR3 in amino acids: CASSPIRYQGAMGSVSSYNEQFF. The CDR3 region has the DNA TGTGCCAGCAGTCCGATTCGGTACCAGGGGGCGATGGGCTCCGTCAGCTCCTACAATGAGCAGTTCTTC.

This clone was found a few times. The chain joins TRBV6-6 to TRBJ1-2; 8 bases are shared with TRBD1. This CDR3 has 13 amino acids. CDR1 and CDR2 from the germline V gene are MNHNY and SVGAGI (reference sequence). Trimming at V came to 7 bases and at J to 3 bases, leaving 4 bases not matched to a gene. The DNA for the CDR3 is TGTGCCAGCACTCCGACAGGGGACTATGGCTACACCTTC. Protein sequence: CASTPTGDYGYTF.

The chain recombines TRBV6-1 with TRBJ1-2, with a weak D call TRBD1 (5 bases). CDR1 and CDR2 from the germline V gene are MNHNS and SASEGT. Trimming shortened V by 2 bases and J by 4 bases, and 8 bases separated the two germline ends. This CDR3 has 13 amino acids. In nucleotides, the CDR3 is TGTGCCAGCAGTGAAACAGGTTCCTATGGCTACACCTTC. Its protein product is CASSETGSYGYTF.

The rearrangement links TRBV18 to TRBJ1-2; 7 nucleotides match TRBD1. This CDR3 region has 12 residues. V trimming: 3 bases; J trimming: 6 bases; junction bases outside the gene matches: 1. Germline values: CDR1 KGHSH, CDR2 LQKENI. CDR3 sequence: CASSPGTDGYTF. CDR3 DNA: TGTGCCAGCTCACCCGGGACAGATGGCTACACCTTC.

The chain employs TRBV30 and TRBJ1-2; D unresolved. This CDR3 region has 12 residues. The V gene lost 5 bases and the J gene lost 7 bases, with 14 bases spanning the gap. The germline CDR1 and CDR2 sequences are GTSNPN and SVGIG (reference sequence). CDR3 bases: TGTGCCTGGTGGCAGTTTTCACGTGGCTACACCTTC. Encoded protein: CAWWQFSRGYTF.

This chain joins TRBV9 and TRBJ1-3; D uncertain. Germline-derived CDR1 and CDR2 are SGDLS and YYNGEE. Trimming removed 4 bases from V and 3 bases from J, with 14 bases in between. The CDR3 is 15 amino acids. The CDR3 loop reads CASSTAPGDGNTIYF. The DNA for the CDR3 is TGTGCCAGCAGCACCGCGCCCGGGGATGGAAACACCATATATTTT.

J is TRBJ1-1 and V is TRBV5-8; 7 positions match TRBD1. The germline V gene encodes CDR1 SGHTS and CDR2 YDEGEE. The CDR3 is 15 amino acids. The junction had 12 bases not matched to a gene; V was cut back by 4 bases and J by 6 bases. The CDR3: CASSRDRRFFAEAFF. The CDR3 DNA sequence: TGTGCCAGCAGCCGGGACAGACGGTTTTTTGCTGAAGCTTTCTTT. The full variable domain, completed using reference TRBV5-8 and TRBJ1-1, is EAGVTQSPTHLIKTRGQQATLRCSPISGHTSVYWYQQALGLGLQFLLWYDEGEERNRGNFPPRFSGRQFPNYSSELNVNALELEDSALYLCASSRDRRFFAEAFFGQGTRLTVV.

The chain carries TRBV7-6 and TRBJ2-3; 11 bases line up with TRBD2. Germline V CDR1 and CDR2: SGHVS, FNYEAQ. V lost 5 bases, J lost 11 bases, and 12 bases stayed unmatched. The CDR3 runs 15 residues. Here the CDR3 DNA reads TGTGCCAGCAGCACAGGCCGCCAGCTAGCGGGGGGGCAGTATTTT. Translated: CASSTGRQLAGGQYF.

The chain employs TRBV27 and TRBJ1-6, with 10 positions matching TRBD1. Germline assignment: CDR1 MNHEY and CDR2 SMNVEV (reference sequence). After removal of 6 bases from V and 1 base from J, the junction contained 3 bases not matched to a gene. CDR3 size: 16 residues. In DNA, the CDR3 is TGTGCCAGCAGGACAGGGGGCAATTCCTATAATTCACCCCTCCACTTT. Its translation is CASRTGGNSYNSPLHF.

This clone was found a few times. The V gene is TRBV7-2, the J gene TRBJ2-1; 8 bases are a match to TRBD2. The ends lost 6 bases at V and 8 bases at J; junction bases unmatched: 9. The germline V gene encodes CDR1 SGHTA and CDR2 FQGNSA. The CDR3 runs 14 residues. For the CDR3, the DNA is TGTGCCAGCAGTTCGGGACTAGTTAGCGATGAGCAGTTCTTC. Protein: CASSSGLVSDEQFF.

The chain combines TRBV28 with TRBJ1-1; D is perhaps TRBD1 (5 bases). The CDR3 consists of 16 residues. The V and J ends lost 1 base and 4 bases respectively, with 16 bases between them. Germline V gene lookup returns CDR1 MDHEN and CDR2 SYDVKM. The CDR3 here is CASSLSGAPGGTEAFF. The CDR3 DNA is TGTGCCAGCAGTTTATCCGGTGCACCGGGGGGCACTGAAGCTTTCTTT.

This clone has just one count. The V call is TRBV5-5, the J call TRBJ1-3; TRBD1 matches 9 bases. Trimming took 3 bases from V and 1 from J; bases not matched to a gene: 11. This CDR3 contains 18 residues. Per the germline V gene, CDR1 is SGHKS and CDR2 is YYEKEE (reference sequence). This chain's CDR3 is CASSSIIRDRVSGNTIYF. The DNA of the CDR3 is TGTGCCAGCAGCTCAATCATCCGGGACAGGGTGTCTGGAAACACCATATATTTT.

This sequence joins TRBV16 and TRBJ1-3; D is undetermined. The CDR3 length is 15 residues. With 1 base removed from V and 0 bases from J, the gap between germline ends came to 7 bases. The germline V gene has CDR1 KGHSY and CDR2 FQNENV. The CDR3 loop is CASSQFGSSGNTIYF. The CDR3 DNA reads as TGTGCCAGCAGCCAATTTGGGAGCTCTGGAAACACCATATATTTT.

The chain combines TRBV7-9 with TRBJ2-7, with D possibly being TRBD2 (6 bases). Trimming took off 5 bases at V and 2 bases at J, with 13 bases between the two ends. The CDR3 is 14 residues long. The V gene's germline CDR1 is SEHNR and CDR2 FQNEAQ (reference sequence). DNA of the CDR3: TGTGCCAGCAGCCCACGACTAGAGACCTACGAGCAGTACTTC. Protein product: CASSPRLETYEQYF.

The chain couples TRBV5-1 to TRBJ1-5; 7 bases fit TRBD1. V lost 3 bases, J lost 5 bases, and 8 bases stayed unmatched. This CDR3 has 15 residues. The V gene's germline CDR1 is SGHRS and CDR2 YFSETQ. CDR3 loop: CASSSTRDRHQPQHF. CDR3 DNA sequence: TGCGCCAGCAGCTCAACCCGGGACAGACATCAGCCCCAGCATTTT.

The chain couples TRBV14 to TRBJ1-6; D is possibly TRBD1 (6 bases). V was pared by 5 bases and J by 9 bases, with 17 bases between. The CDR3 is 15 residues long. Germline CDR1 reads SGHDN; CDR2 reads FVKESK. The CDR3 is CASSAQGFIGSPLHF. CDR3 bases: TGTGCCAGCAGCGCACAGGGATTTATCGGTTCACCCCTCCACTTT.

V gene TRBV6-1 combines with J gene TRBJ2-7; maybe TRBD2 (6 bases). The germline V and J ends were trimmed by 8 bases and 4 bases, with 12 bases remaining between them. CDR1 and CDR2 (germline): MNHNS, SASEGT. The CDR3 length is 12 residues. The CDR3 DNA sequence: TGTGCCAGCGGGGGGTTAAATTACGAGCAGTACTTC. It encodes CASGGLNYEQYF.

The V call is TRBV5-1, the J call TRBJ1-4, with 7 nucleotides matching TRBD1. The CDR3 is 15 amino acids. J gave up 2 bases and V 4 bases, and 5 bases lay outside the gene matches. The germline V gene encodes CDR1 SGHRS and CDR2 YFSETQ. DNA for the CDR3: TGCGCCAGCAGCCACAGGGGTTCTACTAATGAAAAACTGTTTTTT. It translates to CASSHRGSTNEKLFF. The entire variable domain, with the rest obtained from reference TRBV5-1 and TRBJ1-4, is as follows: KAGVTQTPRYLIKTRGQQVTLSCSPISGHRSVSWYQQTPGQGLQFLFEYFSETQRNKGNFPGRFSGRQFSNSRSEMNVSTLELGDSALYLCASSHRGSTNEKLFFGSGTQLSVL.

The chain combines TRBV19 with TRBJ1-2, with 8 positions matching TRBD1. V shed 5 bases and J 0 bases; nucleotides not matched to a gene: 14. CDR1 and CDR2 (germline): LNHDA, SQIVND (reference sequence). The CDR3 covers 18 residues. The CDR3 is CASSSPPGQEQPNYGYTF. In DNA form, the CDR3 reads TGTGCCAGTAGTTCACCTCCGGGACAGGAACAACCTAACTATGGCTACACCTTC.

The CDR3 sequence is CASSLLAGGSYEQYF. CDR3 nucleotides: TGTGCCAGCAGTTTGCTAGCAGGAGGGTCCTACGAGCAGTACTTC. This chain links TRBV27 with TRBJ2-7; a possible D gene is TRBD2 (6 bases). Germline CDR1 is MNHEY and CDR2 is SMNVEV (reference sequence). CDR3 length: 15 amino acids. Deletions cut 3 bases from V and 1 base from J, with 13 bases between.

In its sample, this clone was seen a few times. CDR3 residues: CASSKGNLVAFF. The CDR3 nucleotides are TGTGCCAGCAGTAAGGGGAACCTCGTAGCTTTCTTT. V usage is TRBV6-6 and J usage is TRBJ1-1; the D gene is possibly TRBD1 (5 bases). V was cut by 5 bases and J by 10 bases, with 14 bases left in between. Germline CDR1 reads MNHNY; CDR2 reads SVGAGI (reference sequence). This CDR3 spans 12 amino acids.

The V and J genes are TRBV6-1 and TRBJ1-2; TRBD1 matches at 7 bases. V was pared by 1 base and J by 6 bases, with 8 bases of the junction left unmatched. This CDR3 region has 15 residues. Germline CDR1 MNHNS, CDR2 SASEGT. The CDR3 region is CASSEEAGGSDGYTF. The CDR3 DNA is TGTGCCAGCAGTGAAGAGGCAGGGGGGTCGGATGGCTACACCTTC.

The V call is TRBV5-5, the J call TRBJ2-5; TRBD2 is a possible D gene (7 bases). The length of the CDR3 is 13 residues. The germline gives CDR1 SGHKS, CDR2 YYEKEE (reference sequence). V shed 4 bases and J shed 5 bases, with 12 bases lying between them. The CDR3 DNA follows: TGTGCCAGCAGCCAAAGGGGGGGTGAGACCCAGTACTTC. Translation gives CASSQRGGETQYF.

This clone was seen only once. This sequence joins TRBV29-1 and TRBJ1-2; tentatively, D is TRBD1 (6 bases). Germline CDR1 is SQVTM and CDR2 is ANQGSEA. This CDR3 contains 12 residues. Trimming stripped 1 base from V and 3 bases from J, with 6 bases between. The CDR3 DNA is TGCAGCGTTGAAGGACAGGACTATGGCTACACCTTC. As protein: CSVEGQDYGYTF.

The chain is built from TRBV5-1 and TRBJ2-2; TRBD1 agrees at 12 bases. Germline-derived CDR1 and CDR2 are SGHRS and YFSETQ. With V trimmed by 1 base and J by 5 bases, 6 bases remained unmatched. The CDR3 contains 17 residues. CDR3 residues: CASSLKPGQGATGELFF. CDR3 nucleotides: TGCGCCAGCAGCTTGAAGCCGGGACAGGGGGCAACCGGGGAGCTGTTTTTT.

The CDR3 DNA reads as TGTGCCAGCAGTGCGGGGACTTTCGAGGCAGATACGCAGTATTTT. This sequence encodes CASSAGTFEADTQYF. The chain has TRBV25-1 and TRBJ2-3; D may be TRBD2 (6 bases). V lost 4 bases, J lost 4 bases, and 15 bases lay in between. The CDR3 length is 15 residues. Germline CDR1 reads MGHDK; CDR2 reads SYGVNS.

The CDR3: CASSSGLTGELFF. In DNA, the CDR3 is TGTGCCAGCAGCTCTGGACTCACCGGGGAGCTGTTTTTT. The J gene is TRBJ2-2, the V gene TRBV5-5, with D maybe TRBD2 (5 bases). V was trimmed by 3 bases and J by 4 bases, leaving 7 bases between them. The CDR3 is 13 amino acids. Germline V lookup: CDR1 SGHKS, CDR2 YYEKEE (reference sequence).